Listed here is a single T cell receptor (beta chain). Its specificity is not known. CD4+ cells underwent separation, giving CD45RA+ naive and CD45RA-negative memory subsets. The assay ran at deep level. The assay was immunoSEQ multiplex PCR, and TCRdb's table has in-frame clones only and misses some. The profile shows about 980,000 clones, 76% of them singletons. Germline CDR1 and CDR2: MDHEN and SYDVKM. The CDR3 consists of 14 residues. With 6 bases removed from V and 0 bases from J, the gap between germline ends came to 12 bases. This sample stems from a study of shared clonotypes between healthy human individuals. Study findings and constraints: Non-shared clonotypes were found to have lower generation probabilities than the clonotypes that were shared by all four of the sorted-subset donors. Rarefaction demonstrated incomplete sorted-subset sequencing despite large depth.

The origin of this receptor is a man aged 18 to 30 in good health. V usage is TRBV28 and J usage is TRBJ2-7, with a tentative D call TRBD2 (5 bases). Sample: memory CD4+ T cells sorted from blood. Subset defined: CD45RA-negative fraction. CDR3 bases: TGTGCCAGCAGACTGGGCGGACTCTCCTACGAGCAGTACTTC. This encodes CASRLGGLSYEQYF.